Presented here are 9 T cell receptor beta chains from one specimen sequenced in a study of T cells and copy number aberrations in small-cell lung cancer. Sequencing used immunoSEQ multiplex PCR; TCRdb keeps in-frame clones, though not all of them. The repertoire holds more than 9,000 clones, with about three quarters as singletons. The sequenced sample was normal tissue next to the tumor. Receptors were obtained from a man aged 55 to 70 with small cell lung cancer.

The gene calls are TRBV5-6 and TRBJ2-7; 7 nucleotides align to TRBD1. V trimming: 4 bases; J trimming: 4 bases; junction bases outside the gene matches: 2. This CDR3 is 12 amino acids long. From germline, CDR1 is SGHDT and CDR2 YYEEEE. This CDR3 is CASSLDRYEQYF. In DNA, the CDR3 is TGTGCCAGCAGCCTGGACAGGTACGAGCAGTACTTC.

CDR3 loop: CASSYSGAHNEQFF. Here the CDR3 DNA reads TGTGCCAGCAGTTACAGCGGCGCTCACAATGAGCAGTTCTTC. This sequence joins TRBV6-6 and TRBJ2-1, with a possible D match to TRBD2 (5 bases). The CDR3 is 14 amino acids. Trimming took off 2 bases at V and 5 bases at J, with 10 bases between the two ends. Per the germline V gene, CDR1 is MNHNY and CDR2 is SVGAGI (reference sequence).

The chain couples TRBV5-4 to TRBJ2-1; D tentatively fits TRBD1 or TRBD2 (5 bases each). From germline, CDR1 is SGHNT and CDR2 YYREEE (reference sequence). V was cut by 6 bases and J by 4 bases, with 11 bases left in between. The CDR3 is made up of 13 amino acids. The CDR3 bases are TGTGCCAGCACTGACGGGGCTTACAATGAGCAGTTCTTC. Protein product: CASTDGAYNEQFF.

This clone was seen more than once but under ten times. The chain carries TRBV19 and TRBJ1-1; D ambiguous. The CDR3 spans 13 residues. Germline V lookup: CDR1 LNHDA, CDR2 SQIVND (reference sequence). V was cut by 8 bases and J by 1 base, with 11 bases left in between. The CDR3 DNA sequence: TGTGCCAGTGCCCCACAGACGAACACTGAAGCTTTCTTT. Translation gives CASAPQTNTEAFF.

The sample holds a few counts of this clone. The chain uses TRBV7-9 and TRBJ1-5, with no clear D. This CDR3 contains 14 residues. Trimming left V 3 bases short and J 5 bases short, with 11 bases between. From germline, CDR1 is SEHNR and CDR2 FQNEAQ (reference sequence). The CDR3 is CASSLTNSDQPQHF. In nucleotides, the CDR3 is TGTGCCAGCAGCTTGACGAATTCGGATCAGCCCCAGCATTTT.

The chain carries TRBV4-1 and TRBJ1-5; no clear D gene. Trimming removed 4 bases at V and 2 bases at J, with 12 bases between. This CDR3 has 15 amino acids. Germline-derived CDR1 and CDR2 are MGHRA and YSYEKL. The CDR3 here is CASSPTLAGNQPQHF. CDR3 sequence (DNA): TGCGCCAGCAGCCCGACGTTAGCGGGCAATCAGCCCCAGCATTTT.

The chain links TRBV19 to TRBJ2-1; 14 positions match TRBD2. V gave up 8 bases and J gave up 8 bases; unmatched junction bases: 5. The CDR3 length is 14 residues. Germline loops: CDR1 LNHDA, CDR2 SQIVND (reference sequence). The CDR3 spells CASRLAGGPHEQFF. In DNA form, the CDR3 reads TGTGCCAGTCGACTAGCGGGAGGGCCCCATGAGCAGTTCTTC.

J is TRBJ2-4 and V is TRBV28; D is unresolved. The CDR3 is 13 residues long. The germline CDR1 and CDR2 sequences are MDHEN and SYDVKM. V shed 8 bases and J shed 3 bases, with 11 bases lying between them. CDR3 residues: CASRAVGKNIQYF. Here the CDR3 DNA reads TGTGCCAGCCGAGCCGTGGGCAAAAACATTCAGTACTTC.

V is TRBV19 and J is TRBJ2-1; tentatively, D is TRBD1 (5 bases). V was clipped by 6 bases and J by 10 bases, with 16 bases between them. CDR1 and CDR2 from the germline V gene are LNHDA and SQIVND (reference sequence). CDR3 length: 13 residues. The CDR3 nucleotides read TGTGCCAGTAGGTTCGGCCCCACAGGAGAGCAGTTCTTC. This encodes CASRFGPTGEQFF.